This T cell receptor (beta chain) was observed in a study of shared clonotypes between healthy human individuals. TCRdb's copy holds only in-frame clones and misses some; the assay was immunoSEQ multiplex PCR. The table lists hundreds of thousands of clones, around 77% of them singletons. Details on this clone: Its antigen is unidentified.

Healthy HIV-negative adults with no recent acute infections or vaccinations were recruited as donors. The unsorted samples took around 81 million PBMCs to get genomic DNA. This CDR3 contains 15 residues. Germline V gives CDR1 WSHSY, CDR2 SAAADI. Trimming cost V 2 bases and J 1 base, with 10 bases left between them. Study findings and constraints: The small donor group covered limited genetic and exposure diversity. Investigators expected sequencing depth to affect clonotype sharing among donors.

The chain is built from TRBV10-2 and TRBJ2-3; D uncertain. The source of this sequence is a woman in her 40s in good health. Some clones in this sample may be carry-over from other donors' samples. The specimen was PBMCs. The CDR3 loop is CASSERNRRTDTQYF. Written as DNA, the CDR3 is TGCGCCAGCAGTGAGAGGAACCGCCGCACAGATACGCAGTATTTT.